This TCR beta chain came from a study of blood T cell repertoires in COVID-19. Per the original data handling: Reference gene primers were amplified, and this amplification served to estimate nucleated cell counts. Sequencing was performed with immunoSEQ multiplex PCR; in TCRdb, only in-frame clones are kept and a portion is missing. From that table come the V and J calls and clone size; the DNA was used to work out D and trimming. The data contain roughly 230,000 clones, 89% of them seen just once; the ten biggest clones take up approximately 4.6%. Germline V gene data show CDR1 as LGHNA and CDR2 as YSLEER. This CDR3 contains 17 residues. V gave up 0 bases and J gave up 5 bases; unmatched junction bases: 11. This clone occurred once.

Sample: peripheral blood. The receptor's source is a woman between 40 and 50 years old who had recovered from COVID-19. The chain uses TRBV4-3 and TRBJ1-2; 8 bases line up with TRBD1. CDR3 nucleotides: TGCGCCAGCAGCCAAGATACCGGGACAGGCCAAGGGTATGGCTACACCTTC. Encoded protein: CASSQDTGTGQGYGYTF.